This TCR beta chain is from a study of blood T cell repertoires in COVID-19. This clone showed up just a few times. Using immunoSEQ multiplex PCR, the repertoire was profiled, and TCRdb retains in-frame clones only, with some absent. This table holds about 54,000 clones, about four fifths found once. The TCR was taken from a woman aged 55-69 years with acute or convalescent COVID-19. The sequencing input was peripheral blood.

CDR3 in amino acids: CASSLGAASGVTDTQYF. The DNA for the CDR3 is TGTGCCAGCAGCTTAGGTGCCGCTAGCGGGGTCACAGATACGCAGTATTTT. The genes are TRBV7-9 and TRBJ2-3; TRBD2 matches at 9 bases. This CDR3 comprises 17 residues. CDR1 is SEHNR, CDR2 FQNEAQ, per germline (reference sequence). Trimming cost V 1 base and J 2 bases; bases outside gene matches: 7.